The clone carrying this T cell receptor delta chain was seen a handful of times. Its cognate antigen is unknown. A far more abundant clone sits one base away, making this likely a read error. The source of the sample is a study of γδ T cells in repeated Plasmodium falciparum infection. Study background: Age- and gender-matched Australian children served as comparison for malaria-exposed Malian children. General study results and limits: Over time and infection, Vgamma9/Vdelta2+ repertoires remained highly stable and polyclonal.

The CDR3 runs 22 residues. Germline CDR1 and CDR2: GEAIGNYY and EKD. Vgamma9/Vdelta2+ and Vdelta2-negative gammadelta T cells were flow-sorted from PBMC for bulk sequencing. Each sorted gammadelta sample had TRG and TRD chains sequenced. TCRdb called clones anew from the multiplex PCR reads with CATT. The data show 90,000 to 95,000 delta-chain clones, 0.85% to 1% seen once. The sequenced material came from gamma-delta T cells from blood. The chain links TRDV2 to TRDJ3; TRDD3 matches at 13 bases. No J gene is reported in TCRdb; it was inferred here by comparing the DNA with germline. The TCR comes from a pool of human donors (malaria-infected and uninfected, not separated). The CDR3 spells CACDTTVLGDTSDSWDTRQMFF. The DNA of the CDR3 is TGTGCCTGCGACACTACCGTACTGGGGGATACGAGCGACTCCTGGGACACCCGACAGATGTTTTTC.